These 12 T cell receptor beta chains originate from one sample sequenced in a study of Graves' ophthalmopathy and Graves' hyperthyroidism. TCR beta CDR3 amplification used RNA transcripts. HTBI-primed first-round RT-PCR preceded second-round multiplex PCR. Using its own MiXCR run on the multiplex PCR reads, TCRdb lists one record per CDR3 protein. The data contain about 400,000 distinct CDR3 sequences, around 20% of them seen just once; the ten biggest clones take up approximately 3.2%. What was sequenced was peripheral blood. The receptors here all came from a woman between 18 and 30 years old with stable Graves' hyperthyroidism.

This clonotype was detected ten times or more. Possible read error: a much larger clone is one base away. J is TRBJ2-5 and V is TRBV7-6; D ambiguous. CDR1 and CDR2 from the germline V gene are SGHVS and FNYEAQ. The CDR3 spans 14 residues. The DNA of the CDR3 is TGTGCCAGCAGCTCGCCCCTGGGGAAGGAGACCAAGTACTTC. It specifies CASSSPLGKETKYF.

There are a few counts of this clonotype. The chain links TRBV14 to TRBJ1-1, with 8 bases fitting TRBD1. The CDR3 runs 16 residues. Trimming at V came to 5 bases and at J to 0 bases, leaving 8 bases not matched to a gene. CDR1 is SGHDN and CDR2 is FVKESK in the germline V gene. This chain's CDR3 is CASSTRDRKMNTEAFF. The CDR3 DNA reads TGTGCCAGCAGCACCCGGGACAGGAAAATGAACACTGAAGCTTTCTTT. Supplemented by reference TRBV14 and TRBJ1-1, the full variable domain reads EAGVTQFPSHSVIEKGQTVTLRCDPISGHDNLYWYRRVMGKEIKFLLHFVKESKQDESGMPNNRFLAERTGGTYSTLKVQPAELEDSGVYFCASSTRDRKMNTEAFFGQGTRLTVV.

CDR3 in DNA: TGTGCCAGCAGCTTTTACTTATCGTACCAAGAGACCCAGTACTTC. It is translated as CASSFYLSYQETQYF. This chain connects TRBV5-5 to TRBJ2-5; D is uncertain. Germline V gene sequence: CDR1 SGHKS, CDR2 YYEKEE (reference sequence). CDR3 length: 15 amino acids. V lost 2 bases, J lost 0 bases, and 11 bases lay in between.

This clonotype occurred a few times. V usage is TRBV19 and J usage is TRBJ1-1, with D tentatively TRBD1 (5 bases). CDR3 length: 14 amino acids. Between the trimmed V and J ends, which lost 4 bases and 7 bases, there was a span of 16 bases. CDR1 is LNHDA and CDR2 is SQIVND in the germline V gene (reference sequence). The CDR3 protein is CASSKVRGIGEAFF. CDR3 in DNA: TGTGCCAGTAGTAAGGTTCGGGGGATCGGTGAAGCTTTCTTT.

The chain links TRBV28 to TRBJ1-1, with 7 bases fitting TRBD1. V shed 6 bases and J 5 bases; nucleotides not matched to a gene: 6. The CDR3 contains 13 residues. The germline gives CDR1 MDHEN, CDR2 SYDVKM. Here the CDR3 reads CASRDRAETEAFF. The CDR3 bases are TGTGCCAGCAGAGACAGGGCGGAGACTGAAGCTTTCTTT.

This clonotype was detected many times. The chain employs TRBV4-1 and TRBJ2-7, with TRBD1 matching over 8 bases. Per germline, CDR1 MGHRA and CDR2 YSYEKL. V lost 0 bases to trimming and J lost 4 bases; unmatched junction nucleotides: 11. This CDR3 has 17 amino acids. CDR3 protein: CASSQEGVTGGWYEQYF. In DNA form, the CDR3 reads TGCGCCAGCAGCCAAGAAGGTGTAACAGGGGGATGGTACGAGCAGTACTTC.

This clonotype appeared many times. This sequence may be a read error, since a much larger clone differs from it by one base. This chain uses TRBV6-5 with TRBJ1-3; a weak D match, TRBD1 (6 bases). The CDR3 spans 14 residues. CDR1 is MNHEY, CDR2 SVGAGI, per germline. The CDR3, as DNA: TGTGCCAGCAGTTACTCGGACAGAGAGAACACCATACATTTT. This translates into CASSYSDRENTIHF.

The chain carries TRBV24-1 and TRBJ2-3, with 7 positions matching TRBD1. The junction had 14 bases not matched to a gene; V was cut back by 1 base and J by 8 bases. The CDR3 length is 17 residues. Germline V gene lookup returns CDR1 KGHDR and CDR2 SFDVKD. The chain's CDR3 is CATSDFSRQGGLGTQYF. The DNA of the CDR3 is TGTGCCACCAGTGATTTTTCAAGACAGGGCGGGCTTGGTACGCAGTATTTT.

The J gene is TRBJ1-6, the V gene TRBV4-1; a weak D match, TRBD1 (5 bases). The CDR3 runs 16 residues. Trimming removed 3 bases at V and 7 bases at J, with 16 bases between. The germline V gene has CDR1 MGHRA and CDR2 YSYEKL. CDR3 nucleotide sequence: TGCGCCAGCAGCCACCCTCGCCGGGACCTGAATTCACCCCTCCACTTT. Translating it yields CASSHPRRDLNSPLHF.

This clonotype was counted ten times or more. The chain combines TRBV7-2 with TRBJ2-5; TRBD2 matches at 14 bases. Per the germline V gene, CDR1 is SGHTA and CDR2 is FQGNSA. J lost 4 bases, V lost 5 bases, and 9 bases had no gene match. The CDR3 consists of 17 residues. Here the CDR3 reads CASSPGLAGGYRETQYF. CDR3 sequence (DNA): TGTGCCAGCAGCCCCGGACTAGCGGGAGGTTATCGAGAGACCCAGTACTTC.

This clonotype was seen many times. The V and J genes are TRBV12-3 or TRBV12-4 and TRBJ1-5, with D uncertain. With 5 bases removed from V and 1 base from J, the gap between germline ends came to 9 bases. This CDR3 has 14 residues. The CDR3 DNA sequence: TGTGCCAGCAGTCCTCGCAGGAGCAATCAGCCCCAGCATTTT. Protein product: CASSPRRSNQPQHF.

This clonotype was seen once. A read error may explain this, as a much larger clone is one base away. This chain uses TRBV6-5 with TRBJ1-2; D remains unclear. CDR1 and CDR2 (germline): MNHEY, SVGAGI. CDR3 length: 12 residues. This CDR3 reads CASSYSDGGYSF. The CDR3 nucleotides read TGTGCCAGCAGTTACTCGGATGGAGGCTACAGCTTC.